This TCR beta chain was documented in a study of shared clonotypes between healthy human individuals. Replicate sorted-subset PCRs were loaded with 150 to 250 ng DNA, approximately 31,000 T cell genomes. Clones were sequenced by immunoSEQ multiplex PCR, and TCRdb holds only the in-frame ones, with some missing. The sample yields 2 million to 2.5 million clones, roughly 93% seen once. Those who donated were healthy HIV-negative adults, with no recent acute infections or vaccinations reported. Deletions cut 1 base from V and 5 bases from J, with 17 bases between. Germline loops: CDR1 SGHDN, CDR2 FVKESK. The CDR3 loop spans 16 amino acids.

This chain connects TRBV14 to TRBJ1-1; a possible D gene is TRBD1 (5 bases). The clonotype originates from a man younger than 35 in good health. Some clones in this sample may be carry-over from other donors' samples. The specimen sequenced was naive CD4+ T cells from PBMCs. This sample's subset: CD45RA+ positively selected. The CDR3 DNA sequence: TGTGCCAGCAGCCAAGCGCTGGGACGAGCGAGGACTGAAGCTTTCTTT. This codes for CASSQALGRARTEAFF.